These 27 T cell receptor beta chains were all obtained from the same sample, sequenced in a study of T cell responses to AZD1222 COVID-19 vaccine. Libraries were prepared by immunoSEQ multiplex PCR; TCRdb keeps only in-frame clonotypes and omits some of them. The data hold some 100,000 clones, with 88% observed a single time. The sequencing used peripheral blood, collected 28 days after the second AZD1222 dose. The receptor set was obtained from an adult who received the AZD1222 COVID-19 vaccine.

The chain employs TRBV15 and TRBJ2-5; D call uncertain. The CDR3 loop spans 13 amino acids. V lost 8 bases and J 5 bases, leaving 15 bases between the germline ends. Germline assignment: CDR1 LNHNV and CDR2 YYDKDF (reference sequence). The CDR3 loop reads CATQRYLRETQYF. In nucleotides, the CDR3 is TGTGCCACCCAGCGATATCTTCGCGAGACCCAGTACTTC.

This clone was detected only once. The chain combines TRBV20-1 with TRBJ1-6; unclear D gene. The CDR3 has 15 amino acids. Deletions cut 3 bases from V and 7 bases from J, with 16 bases between. CDR1 and CDR2 (germline): DFQATT, SNEGSKA (reference sequence). Here the CDR3 reads CSASAPLLRNSPLHF. CDR3 bases: TGCAGTGCTAGTGCTCCTCTACTACGCAATTCACCCCTCCACTTT.

The V gene is TRBV15, the J gene TRBJ1-1; no clear D. V lost 5 bases and J lost 1, with 8 bases in between. There are 13 residues in the CDR3. Germline assignment: CDR1 LNHNV and CDR2 YYDKDF (reference sequence). The CDR3 nucleotides read TGTGCCACCAGCCGAAGTTCGAACACTGAAGCTTTCTTT. This encodes CATSRSSNTEAFF.

The V call is TRBV29-1, the J call TRBJ2-5, with D possibly being TRBD1 (6 bases). The CDR3 length is 14 residues. Germline V gene data show CDR1 as SQVTM and CDR2 as ANQGSEA. Deletions cut 2 bases from V and 1 base from J, with 11 bases between. The CDR3 DNA reads TGCAGCGTTGAACTGGACAGTACCCAAGAGACCCAGTACTTC. Residues: CSVELDSTQETQYF.

The count of this clone is one. This chain links TRBV28 with TRBJ1-2; 12 nucleotides match TRBD1. This CDR3 contains 14 residues. Losses at the gene ends were 4 bases for V and 4 bases for J; bases not matched to a gene: 1. The germline gives CDR1 MDHEN, CDR2 SYDVKM. CDR3 nucleotide sequence: TGTGCCAGCAGTTCGGGACAGGGGGCCTATGGCTACACCTTC. Translating it yields CASSSGQGAYGYTF.

This chain uses TRBV19 with TRBJ1-2, with 9 bases fitting TRBD1. CDR1 is LNHDA, CDR2 SQIVND, per germline (reference sequence). The CDR3 consists of 15 residues. The ends lost 4 bases at V and 2 bases at J; junction bases unmatched: 5. CDR3 in DNA: TGTGCCAGTAGTACCCCCGGACAGGGGAACTATGGCTACACCTTC. Protein sequence: CASSTPGQGNYGYTF.

The V call is TRBV5-1, the J call TRBJ2-3, with 11 positions matching TRBD2. V dropped 4 bases and J dropped 4; count of bases not matched to a gene: 5. The CDR3 is made up of 15 amino acids. Germline V gene sequence: CDR1 SGHRS, CDR2 YFSETQ. The CDR3 is CASSLGTSGSDTQYF. The DNA for the CDR3 is TGCGCCAGCAGCCTAGGGACTAGCGGATCAGATACGCAGTATTTT.

The V gene is TRBV29-1, the J gene TRBJ2-6; D gene unclear. V was clipped by 7 bases and J by 0 bases, with 7 bases between them. The germline V gene encodes CDR1 SQVTM and CDR2 ANQGSEA. The CDR3 runs 13 residues. CDR3 residues: CSASSSGANVLTF. The CDR3 DNA is TGCAGCGCCAGCAGCTCTGGGGCCAACGTCCTGACTTTC.

The V call is TRBV28, the J call TRBJ2-1; 7 positions match TRBD2. This CDR3 is 16 amino acids long. CDR1 is MDHEN, CDR2 SYDVKM, per germline. J was trimmed by 8 bases and V by 5 bases; bases with no gene match: 15. The DNA of the CDR3 is TGTGCCAGCAGTCGCCCCATTGTGGGGGGGAGGGATGAGCAGTTCTTC. Protein sequence: CASSRPIVGGRDEQFF.

The chain links TRBV3-1 (or the pseudogene TRBV3-2) to TRBJ2-2, with TRBD2 matching over 8 bases. CDR3 size: 19 residues. CDR1 and CDR2 (germline): LGHDT, YNNKEL (reference sequence). The V gene end was trimmed by 0 bases and the J gene end by 1 base; junction bases not matched to a gene: 10. The CDR3 reads CASSQDLAGRVGNTGELFF. The CDR3 DNA reads as TGTGCCAGCAGCCAAGATTTAGCGGGAAGGGTCGGGAACACCGGGGAGCTGTTTTTT.

V and J are TRBV30 and TRBJ1-1, with 8 positions matching TRBD1. CDR1 is GTSNPN, CDR2 SVGIG, per germline (reference sequence). The CDR3 contains 13 residues. With V trimmed by 2 bases and J by 1 base, 0 bases remained unmatched. CDR3 protein: CAWSTGGNTEAFF. CDR3 DNA: TGTGCCTGGAGTACAGGGGGGAACACTGAAGCTTTCTTT.

This chain joins TRBV5-4 and TRBJ1-2, with 8 bases fitting TRBD1. V trimming: 3 bases; J trimming: 4 bases; junction bases outside the gene matches: 5. Germline V gene sequence: CDR1 SGHNT, CDR2 YYREEE (reference sequence). CDR3 length: 14 amino acids. As DNA, the CDR3 is TGTGCCAGCAGCTCGAGACAGGGGAGCTATGGCTACACCTTC. It encodes CASSSRQGSYGYTF.

This chain uses TRBV5-1 with TRBJ1-2; D unresolved. CDR1 SGHRS and CDR2 YFSETQ come from the germline V gene. Trimming shortened V by 0 bases and J by 5 bases, and 5 bases separated the two germline ends. This CDR3 comprises 12 residues. In nucleotides, the CDR3 is TGCGCCAGCAGCTTGGCCCATTATGGCTACACCTTC. This gives the protein CASSLAHYGYTF.

The V and J genes are TRBV6-2 or TRBV6-3 and TRBJ2-3; D not resolved. Germline loops: CDR1 MNHEY, CDR2 SVGEGT. Trimming shortened V by 3 bases and J by 0 bases, and 7 bases separated the two germline ends. CDR3 length: 14 amino acids. The CDR3 sequence is CASSYEWSTDTQYF. In nucleotides, the CDR3 is TGTGCCAGCAGTTATGAGTGGAGCACAGATACGCAGTATTTT.

The chain is built from TRBV19 and TRBJ1-1; D remains unclear. The ends were cut back, 0 bases at V and 1 base at J, with 3 bases in the middle. CDR3 length: 13 amino acids. From germline, CDR1 is LNHDA and CDR2 SQIVND (reference sequence). CDR3 sequence: CASSIDRNTEAFF. The DNA for the CDR3 is TGTGCCAGTAGTATAGACAGGAACACTGAAGCTTTCTTT.

This clone was seen only a few times. The junction and the germline gene differ at one end; a read error may be behind it. The genes are TRBV6-1 and TRBJ2-4, with 9 nucleotides matching TRBD1. The CDR3 sequence is 15 residues long. Germline assignment: CDR1 MNHNS and CDR2 SASEGT. The CDR3 coding sequence is TGTGCCAGCAGTGAAATGGGGACAGGGTTAATTTACTGTGACTTC. Amino acids: CASSEMGTGLIYCDF.

V is TRBV5-1 and J is TRBJ2-3; no firm D call. This CDR3 is built from 12 residues. Trimming cost V 4 bases and J 2 bases, with 5 bases left between them. The germline gives CDR1 SGHRS, CDR2 YFSETQ. CDR3 DNA: TGCGCCAGCAGCCATATCACAGATACGCAGTATTTT. Protein product: CASSHITDTQYF.

V usage is TRBV24-1 and J usage is TRBJ1-2; possibly TRBD1 for D (6 bases). Germline CDR1 reads KGHDR; CDR2 reads SFDVKD. The CDR3 covers 13 residues. V gave up 4 bases and J gave up 3 bases, with 8 bases separating them. CDR3 in DNA: TGTGCCACCAGTGACTCAGGGGACTATGGCTACACCTTC. This gives the protein CATSDSGDYGYTF.

The chain carries TRBV6-2 or TRBV6-3 and TRBJ1-2; TRBD1 agrees at 7 bases. The germline gives CDR1 MNHEY, CDR2 SVGEGT. Germline trimming cut 3 bases from V and 13 bases from J; bases unmatched to any gene: 8. CDR3 length equals 12 residues. CDR3 DNA sequence: TGTGCCAGCAGTTATACACAGGGGTACCCCACCTTC. Residues: CASSYTQGYPTF.

This chain's CDR3 is CASRTGALGETQYF. The DNA for the CDR3 is TGTGCCAGTAGGACAGGGGCTTTAGGGGAGACCCAGTACTTC. V and J are TRBV19 and TRBJ2-5, with TRBD1 matching 8 bases. Losses at the gene ends were 6 bases for V and 5 bases for J; bases not matched to a gene: 8. The CDR3 spans 14 residues. Germline V lookup: CDR1 LNHDA, CDR2 SQIVND (reference sequence).

The chain links TRBV5-1 to TRBJ2-7; 9 nucleotides align to TRBD1. V gave up 4 bases and J gave up 5 bases; unmatched junction bases: 10. CDR1 is SGHRS, CDR2 YFSETQ, per germline. CDR3 length equals 15 residues. In DNA, the CDR3 is TGCGCCAGCAGCCCCGAGGGGGACAGGGTCCACGAGCAGTACTTC. Amino acids: CASSPEGDRVHEQYF.

The rearrangement joins TRBV6-5 to TRBJ1-2, with a weak D call TRBD1 (5 bases). V was cut by 8 bases and J by 3 bases, with 13 bases left in between. The CDR3 runs 13 residues. Per germline, CDR1 MNHEY and CDR2 SVGAGI. CDR3 loop: CASVGRAYYGYTF. The CDR3, as DNA: TGTGCCAGCGTCGGCAGGGCCTACTATGGCTACACCTTC.

This chain joins TRBV6-4 and TRBJ2-1; tentatively, D is TRBD1 (5 bases). In germline, CDR1 is MRHNA, CDR2 SNTAGT. Trimming stripped 6 bases from V and 0 bases from J, with 12 bases between. This CDR3 has 15 amino acids. DNA for the CDR3: TGTGCCAGCAGCAGAGGACAAAGCTCCTACAATGAGCAGTTCTTC. Protein sequence: CASSRGQSSYNEQFF.

The CDR3 bases are TGTGCCAGCCGATTCGAGACAGGACGGAATGAAAAACTGTTTTTT. Translating it yields CASRFETGRNEKLFF. The chain links TRBV2 to TRBJ1-4; possibly TRBD1 for D (6 bases). Germline-derived CDR1 and CDR2 are SNHLY and FYNNEI. There are 15 residues in the CDR3. V lost 8 bases and J 5 bases, leaving 18 bases between the germline ends.

The genes are TRBV2 and TRBJ2-3; 12 nucleotides agree with TRBD2. J gave up 2 bases and V 4 bases, and 4 bases lay outside the gene matches. Germline loops: CDR1 SNHLY, CDR2 FYNNEI. The CDR3 length is 16 residues. Written as DNA, the CDR3 is TGTGCCAGCAGTGCCCGGACTAGCGGGGTCACAGATACGCAGTATTTT. Its translation is CASSARTSGVTDTQYF.

The chain couples TRBV4-3 to TRBJ2-7; weak D call: TRBD1 (6 bases). The ends were cut back, 4 bases at V and 0 bases at J, with 13 bases in the middle. CDR3 length equals 15 residues. Germline loops: CDR1 LGHNA, CDR2 YSLEER. The CDR3 sequence: CASSLRTVSSYEQYF. CDR3 nucleotides: TGCGCCAGCAGCCTCCGGACAGTTAGCTCCTACGAGCAGTACTTC.

This chain joins TRBV11-2 and TRBJ2-1, with 8 bases identical to TRBD2. The CDR3 is 15 amino acids. V trimming: 1 base; J trimming: 9 bases; junction bases outside the gene matches: 8. Germline CDR1 is SGHAT and CDR2 is FQNNGV. CDR3 coding DNA: TGTGCCAGCAGCTTAGGACGGGGGGGCCAGGGTGAGCAGTTCTTC. Protein: CASSLGRGGQGEQFF.